This is a list of T cell receptor beta chains from one sample in a study of blood T cell repertoires in COVID-19. Generated by immunoSEQ multiplex PCR, the TCRdb table keeps only in-frame clones and is missing some. The sample comprises fewer than 250,000 clones, roughly four fifths of which are singletons, and approximately 12% rests with the top ten. Sequencing was carried out using peripheral blood. These receptors came from a woman in her forties with acute or convalescent COVID-19. Both conserved end residues are part of each CDR3. D genes are given only for firm matches. Not all rows give a size; the values are once, few, many and, for expanded clones, a class.

>TRBJ1-2|TRBD1|TRBV7-3|-
CASSPDRGNYGYTF
TGTGCCAGCAGCCCGGACAGGGGTAACTATGGCTACACCTTC
>TRBJ1-1|-|TRBV4-2|few
CASSQVSQNTEAFF
TGTGCCAGCAGCCAAGTCAGTCAGAACACTGAAGCTTTCTTT
>TRBJ2-4|TRBD1|TRBV10-3|-
CAISEPRTGVAKNIQYF
TGTGCCATCAGTGAGCCCCGGACAGGGGTAGCCAAAAACATTCAGTACTTC
>TRBJ1-2|-|TRBV15|-
CATSRADYSNYGYTF
TGTGCCACCAGCAGAGCAGATTATTCTAACTATGGCTACACCTTC
>TRBJ2-3|-|TRBV19|-
CASSWYYTQYF
TGTGCCAGTAGTTGGTACTATACGCAGTATTTT
>TRBJ1-2|TRBD1|TRBV6-6|-
CASSSRDRGRNYGYTF
TGTGCCAGCAGTTCCCGGGACAGGGGCCGAAACTATGGCTACACCTTC
>TRBJ2-5|TRBD1|TRBV7-9|-
CASSRGTGGETQYF
TGTGCCAGCAGCAGAGGGACAGGGGGGGAGACCCAGTACTTC
>TRBJ2-2|TRBD1|TRBV11-1|-
CASSQGVGIGPGELFF
TGTGCCAGCAGTCAGGGGGTAGGAATCGGGCCCGGGGAGCTGTTTTTT
>TRBJ2-7|-|TRBV6-5|-
CASSYAESYEQYF
TGTGCCAGCAGTTACGCTGAGTCCTACGAGCAGTACTTC
>TRBJ1-5|-|TRBV4-3|-
CASSQGAGGWGNQPQHF
TGCGCCAGCAGCCAAGGGGCGGGGGGATGGGGCAATCAGCCCCAGCATTTT
>TRBJ2-1|-|TRBV5-1|once
CASSLVAGRDNEQFF
TGCGCCAGCAGCTTGGTTGCGGGTAGGGACAATGAGCAGTTCTTC
>TRBJ1-1|-|TRBV7-9|-
CASSLGSTEAFF
TGTGCCAGCAGCTTAGGGAGCACTGAAGCTTTCTTT
>TRBJ2-1|-|TRBV7-2|-
CASSLAAAPYNEQFF
TGTGCCAGCAGCTTAGCAGCCGCTCCCTACAATGAGCAGTTCTTC
>TRBJ1-6|TRBD1|TRBV5-1|-
CASSLQGENSPLHF
TGCGCCAGCAGCTTACAGGGGGAGAATTCACCCCTCCACTTT
>TRBJ2-7|-|TRBV11-2|-
CASSAGGTSYEQYF
TGTGCCAGCAGCGCAGGGGGGACCTCCTACGAGCAGTACTTC
>TRBJ2-2|TRBD1|TRBV25-1|-
CASRRQGLDTGELFF
TGTGCCAGCAGGAGACAGGGTTTGGACACCGGGGAGCTGTTTTTT
>TRBJ2-1|TRBD2|TRBV5-1|once
CASSRIAGSYNEQFF
TGCGCCAGCAGCAGAATAGCGGGGTCCTACAATGAGCAGTTCTTC
>TRBJ2-3|TRBD1|TRBV19|-
CASSTPGQGTDTQYF
TGTGCCAGTAGTACGCCGGGACAGGGGACAGATACGCAGTATTTT
>TRBJ2-7|TRBD2|TRBV6-5|-
CASSYSRTSSYEQYF
TGTGCCAGCAGTTATTCCAGGACTAGTTCCTACGAGCAGTACTTC
>TRBJ1-4|-|TRBV18|-
CASSPGLGAFEKLFF
TGTGCCAGCTCACCGGGCTTGGGGGCATTCGAAAAACTGTTTTTT
>TRBJ2-1|-|TRBV6-5|-
CASFLTGSYNEQFF
TGTGCCAGTTTCCTGACAGGCTCATACAATGAGCAGTTCTTC
>TRBJ1-1|-|TRBV30|-
CGVTGGAPYPTEAFF
TGTGGCGTTACGGGGGGGGCCCCTTACCCCACTGAAGCTTTCTTT
>TRBJ2-7|TRBD2|TRBV5-1|-
CASSLTVSGVWSYEQYF
TGCGCCAGCAGCTTAACGGTTAGCGGGGTATGGTCCTACGAGCAGTACTTC
>TRBJ1-1|TRBD1|TRBV7-2|-
CASRPRTGGNTEAFF
TGTGCCAGCAGGCCAAGGACAGGGGGCAACACTGAAGCTTTCTTT
>TRBJ2-7|TRBD1|TRBV6-5|-
CASSPEGQGYEQYF
TGTGCCAGCAGTCCAGAGGGACAGGGCTACGAGCAGTACTTC
>TRBJ1-2|TRBD1|TRBV12-3/TRBV12-4|-
CASSTGADYGYTF
TGTGCCAGCAGTACAGGGGCAGACTATGGCTACACCTTC
>TRBJ1-2|-|TRBV5-3|-
CARSVDRRIGYTF
TGTGCCAGAAGCGTTGACAGACGAATTGGCTACACCTTC
>TRBJ2-1|TRBD2|TRBV3-1/TRBV3-2|-
CASTPRGLTMGLAGNEQFF
TGTGCCAGCACACCCCGAGGCCTAACGATGGGACTAGCGGGGAACGAGCAGTTCTTC
>TRBJ1-2|TRBD1|TRBV7-3|-
CASSPSGGLGGYTF
TGTGCCAGCAGCCCCTCAGGGGGACTAGGGGGCTACACCTTC
>TRBJ2-2|TRBD1|TRBV7-6|-
CASSLEGRGSTGELFF
TGTGCCAGCAGCTTAGAAGGCAGGGGGAGCACCGGGGAGCTGTTTTTT
>TRBJ2-7|TRBD2|TRBV6-2/TRBV6-3|-
CASSYLGTSVYEQYF
TGTGCCAGCAGTTACCTCGGGACTAGCGTCTACGAGCAGTACTTC
>TRBJ1-1|-|TRBV7-9|medium-sized
CASSLGQGEAFF
TGTGCCAGCAGCTTAGGACAAGGTGAAGCTTTCTTT
>TRBJ2-4|-|TRBV6-6|few
CASSRALTQIGAKNIQYF
TGTGCCAGCAGTCGCGCCCTAACACAGATTGGGGCCAAAAACATTCAGTACTTC
>TRBJ2-2|TRBD2|TRBV5-1|-
CASSGRLAGGSGELFF
TGCGCCAGCAGCGGACGACTAGCGGGGGGTTCCGGGGAGCTGTTTTTT
>TRBJ2-1|TRBD1|TRBV9|-
CASSVARSGQGSNEQFF
TGTGCCAGCAGCGTAGCTAGATCGGGACAGGGCAGTAATGAGCAGTTCTTC
>TRBJ2-1|-|TRBV7-7|-
CASSSGGSSYNEQFF
TGTGCCAGCAGCTCCGGCGGTAGCTCCTACAATGAGCAGTTCTTC
>TRBJ2-6|TRBD1|TRBV30|once
CAWSKGQGYSGANVLTF
TGTGCCTGGAGTAAGGGACAGGGTTACTCTGGGGCCAACGTCCTGACTTTC
>TRBJ2-2|-|TRBV6-6|-
CASSYVLGELFF
TGTGCCAGCAGTTACGTTCTGGGGGAGCTGTTTTTT
>TRBJ2-3|-|TRBV6-6|-
CASSYTTSTDTQYF
TGTGCCAGCAGTTACACCACTAGCACAGATACGCAGTATTTT
>TRBJ2-1|TRBD2|TRBV11-2|-
CASSETSGSWDEQFF
TGTGCCAGCAGCGAGACTAGCGGGAGTTGGGATGAGCAGTTCTTC
>TRBJ1-2|TRBD1|TRBV29-1|-
CSADGTGNYGYTF
TGCAGCGCCGACGGGACAGGGAACTATGGCTACACCTTC